This T cell receptor beta chain appears in the sequencing data of a study of graft-versus-host responses after intestinal transplantation. Study details: All recipients were transplanted with multivisceral, liver-intestinal, or isolated intestinal grafts. Findings of the study overall: Recipient marrow contained GvH clones, some of which appeared first in ileum or blood.

The V and J ends lost 2 bases and 4 bases respectively, with 16 bases between them. The CDR3 contains 15 residues. Germline CDR1 is SGHRS and CDR2 is YFSETQ. Graft tissue processing released intraepithelial and lamina propria lymphocytes. The table came from immunoSEQ multiplex PCR; TCRdb's copy has only in-frame clones and leaves some out. In the table there are nearly 15,000 clones, 59% of which are singletons. A word on this clone: Its antigen remains unknown.

The material was ileum tissue, obtained 524 days after transplant. The V call is TRBV5-1, the J call TRBJ2-7; a possible D gene is TRBD1 (6 bases). The source of this sequence is a human patient who received an intestinal transplant, so some T cells may come from the graft donor. CDR3 residues: CASSFEGVAVYEQYF. The CDR3 coding sequence is TGCGCCAGCAGCTTCGAGGGGGTAGCCGTTTACGAGCAGTACTTC.